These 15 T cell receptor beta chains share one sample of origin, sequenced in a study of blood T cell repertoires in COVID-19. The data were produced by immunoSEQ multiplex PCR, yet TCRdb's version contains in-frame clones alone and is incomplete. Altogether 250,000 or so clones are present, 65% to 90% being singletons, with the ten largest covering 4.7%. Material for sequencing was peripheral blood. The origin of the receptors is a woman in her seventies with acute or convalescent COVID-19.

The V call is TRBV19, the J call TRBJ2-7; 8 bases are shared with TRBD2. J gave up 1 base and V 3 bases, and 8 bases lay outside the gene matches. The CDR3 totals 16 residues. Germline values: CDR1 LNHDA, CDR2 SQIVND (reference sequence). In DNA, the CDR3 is TGTGCCAGTAGTATTGTAAAGCGGGGGACGTCCTACGAGCAGTACTTC. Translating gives CASSIVKRGTSYEQYF.

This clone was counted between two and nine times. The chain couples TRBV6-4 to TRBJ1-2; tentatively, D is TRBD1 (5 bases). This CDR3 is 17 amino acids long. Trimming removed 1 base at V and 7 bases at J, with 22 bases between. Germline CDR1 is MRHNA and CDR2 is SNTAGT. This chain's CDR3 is CASSDYSPGARGGGYTF. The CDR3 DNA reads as TGTGCCAGCAGTGACTATTCTCCCGGGGCTCGGGGGGGTGGCTACACCTTC.

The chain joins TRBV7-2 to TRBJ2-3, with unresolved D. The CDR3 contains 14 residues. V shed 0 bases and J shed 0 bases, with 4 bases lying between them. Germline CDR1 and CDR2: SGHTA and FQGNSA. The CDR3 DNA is TGTGCCAGCAGCTTAGCCTCTAGCACAGATACGCAGTATTTT. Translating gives CASSLASSTDTQYF. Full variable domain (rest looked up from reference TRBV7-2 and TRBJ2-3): GAGVSQSPSNKVTEKGKDVELRCDPISGHTALYWYRQSLGQGLEFLIYFQGNSAPDKSGLPSDRFSAERTGGSVSTLTIQRTQQEDSAVYLCASSLASSTDTQYFGPGTRLTVL.

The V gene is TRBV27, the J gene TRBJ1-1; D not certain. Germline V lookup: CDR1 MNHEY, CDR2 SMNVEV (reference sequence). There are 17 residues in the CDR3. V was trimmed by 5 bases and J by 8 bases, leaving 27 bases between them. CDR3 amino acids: CASSQRRPLRARGEAFF. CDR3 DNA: TGTGCCAGCAGTCAACGCCGACCCCTCCGGGCCCGAGGGGAAGCTTTCTTT.

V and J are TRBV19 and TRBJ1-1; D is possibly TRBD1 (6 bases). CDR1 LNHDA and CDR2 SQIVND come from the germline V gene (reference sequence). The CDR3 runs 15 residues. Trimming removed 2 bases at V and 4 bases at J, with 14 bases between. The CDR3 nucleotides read TGTGCCAGTAGTATACGGCCAGGGGCGGGCACTGAAGCTTTCTTT. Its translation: CASSIRPGAGTEAFF.

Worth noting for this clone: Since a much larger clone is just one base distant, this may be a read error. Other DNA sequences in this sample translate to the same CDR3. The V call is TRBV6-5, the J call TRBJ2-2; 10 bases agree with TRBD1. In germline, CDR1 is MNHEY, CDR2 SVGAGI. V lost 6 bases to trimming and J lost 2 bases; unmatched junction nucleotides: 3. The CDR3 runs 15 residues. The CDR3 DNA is TGTGCCAGCAGAAGGACAGGGGGAAACACCGGGGAGCTGTTTTTT. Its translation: CASRRTGGNTGELFF.

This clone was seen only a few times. The CDR3 protein is CASSEERLRANVLTF. Here the CDR3 DNA reads TGTGCCAGCAGTGAAGAGAGGTTAAGGGCCAACGTCCTGACTTTC. This rearrangement joins TRBV2 to TRBJ2-6, with D hard to call. This CDR3 spans 15 amino acids. Germline-derived CDR1 and CDR2 are SNHLY and FYNNEI. V was cut by 1 base and J by 5 bases, with 9 bases left in between.

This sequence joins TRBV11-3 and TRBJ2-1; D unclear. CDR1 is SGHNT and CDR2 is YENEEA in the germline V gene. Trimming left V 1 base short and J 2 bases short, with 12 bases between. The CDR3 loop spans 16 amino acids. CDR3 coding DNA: TGTGCCAGCAGCTTAGTTACAGCTTCAGCCTACAATGAGCAGTTCTTC. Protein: CASSLVTASAYNEQFF.

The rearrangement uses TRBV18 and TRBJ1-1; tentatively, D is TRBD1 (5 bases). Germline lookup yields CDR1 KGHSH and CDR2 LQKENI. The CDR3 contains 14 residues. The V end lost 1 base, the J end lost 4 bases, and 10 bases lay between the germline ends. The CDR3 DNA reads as TGTGCCAGCTCACCACAGGGGTTTAGCACTGAAGCTTTCTTT. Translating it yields CASSPQGFSTEAFF.

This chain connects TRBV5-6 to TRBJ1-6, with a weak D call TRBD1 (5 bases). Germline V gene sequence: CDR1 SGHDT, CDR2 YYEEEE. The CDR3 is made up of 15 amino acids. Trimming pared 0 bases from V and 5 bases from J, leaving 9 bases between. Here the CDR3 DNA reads TGTGCCAGCAGCTTGGGGGGCAGGGATAATTCACCCCTCCACTTT. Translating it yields CASSLGGRDNSPLHF.

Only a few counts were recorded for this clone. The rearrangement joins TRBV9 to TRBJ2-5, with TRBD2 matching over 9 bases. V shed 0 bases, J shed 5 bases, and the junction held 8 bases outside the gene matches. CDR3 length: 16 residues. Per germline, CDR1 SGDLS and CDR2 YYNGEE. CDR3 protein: CASSVAGTSNVETQYF. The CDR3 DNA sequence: TGTGCCAGCAGCGTAGCCGGGACTAGCAACGTGGAGACCCAGTACTTC. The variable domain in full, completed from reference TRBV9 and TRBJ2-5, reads DSGVTQTPKHLITATGQRVTLRCSPRSGDLSVYWYQQSLDQGLQFLIQYYNGEERAKGNILERFSAQQFPDLHSELNLSSLELGDSALYFCASSVAGTSNVETQYFGPGTRLLVL.

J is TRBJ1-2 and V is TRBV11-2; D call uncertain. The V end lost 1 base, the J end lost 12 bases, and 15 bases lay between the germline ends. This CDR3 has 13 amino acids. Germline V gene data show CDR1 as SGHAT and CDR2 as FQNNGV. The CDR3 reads CASSLGRDSVDTF. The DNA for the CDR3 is TGTGCCAGCAGCTTAGGGAGGGATTCCGTGGACACCTTC.

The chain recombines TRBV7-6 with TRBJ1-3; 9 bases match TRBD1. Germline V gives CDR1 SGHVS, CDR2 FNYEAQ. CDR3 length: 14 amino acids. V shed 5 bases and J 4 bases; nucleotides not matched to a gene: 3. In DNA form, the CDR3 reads TGTGCCAGCAGCCGTACAGGGGGCGGAAACACCATATATTTT. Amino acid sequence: CASSRTGGGNTIYF.

The CDR3 reads CASSLTGSGNTIYF. Here the CDR3 DNA reads TGTGCCAGTAGCCTAACAGGGTCTGGAAACACCATATATTTT. The chain recombines TRBV19 with TRBJ1-3; possible D gene TRBD1, 6 bases. This CDR3 region has 14 residues. Trimming shortened V by 6 bases and J by 1 base, and 10 bases separated the two germline ends. Germline CDR1 and CDR2: LNHDA and SQIVND (reference sequence).

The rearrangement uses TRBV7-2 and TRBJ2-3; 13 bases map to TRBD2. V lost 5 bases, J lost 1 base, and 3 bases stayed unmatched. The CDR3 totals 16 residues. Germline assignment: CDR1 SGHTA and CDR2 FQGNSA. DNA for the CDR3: TGTGCCAGCAGCCGGACTAGCGGGGGAGGCACAGATACGCAGTATTTT. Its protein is CASSRTSGGGTDTQYF.